By proportion, the clone carrying this T cell receptor (beta chain) is medium-sized. Its antigen is currently unknown. The sample comes from a study of CD8+CD57+ T cells in acquired aplastic anemia. Turning to the study itself: Mean yield of DNA from sorted CD4+ and CD8+ cells was approximately 3 ug. The study obtained 9 million to 11 million reads on average for CD4+ cells from healthy donors.

The germline CDR1 and CDR2 sequences are ENHRY and SYGVKD. V gave up 4 bases and J gave up 6 bases, with 8 bases separating them. CDR3 length: 12 residues. Study-wide points: No significant patient-versus-control difference appeared in CD8+ Simpson's diversity. About 29 sequences, all CD8+ CDR3, were shared between patients and controls.

The template for TCR beta VDJ and CDR3 sequence profiling was genomic DNA. TCRdb fed the reads into MiXCR, producing one record per CDR3 protein. There are roughly 180,000 distinct CDR3 sequences in the sample; 40% to 50% occur only once, and around 2.7% lies in the top ten. This sequence was found in a human donor in good health. The specimen sequenced was sorted CD4+, CD8+, or CD8+CD57+ T cells (not recorded which) from PBMCs. The chain links TRBV10-3 to TRBJ2-3; D is unclear. CDR3 nucleotide sequence: TGTGCCATCAGTGTTAATGGGGATACGCAGTATTTT. Its protein is CAISVNGDTQYF.